A single sample gave rise to the 9 T cell receptor beta chains below, sequenced in a study of blood T cell repertoires in COVID-19. TCRdb's table, derived via immunoSEQ multiplex PCR, lists solely in-frame clones and lacks some. The table lists about 130,000 clones, around 81% of them singletons. The specimen was peripheral blood. These receptors came from a woman aged 45-59 years with acute or convalescent COVID-19.

The chain employs TRBV7-9 and TRBJ1-6; 7 bases fit TRBD1. V lost 5 bases and J lost 7; bases outside the gene matches: 5. In germline, CDR1 is SEHNR, CDR2 FQNEAQ (reference sequence). This CDR3 region has 14 residues. The CDR3 coding sequence is TGTGCCAGCAGCACAGACAGGGTAAATTCACCCCTCCACTTT. This translates into CASSTDRVNSPLHF.

The rearrangement links TRBV6-5 to TRBJ1-2; D possibly corresponds to TRBD1 (6 bases). This CDR3 is built from 13 residues. The germline V gene encodes CDR1 MNHEY and CDR2 SVGAGI. The V gene lost 6 bases and the J gene lost 4 bases, with 12 bases spanning the gap. CDR3 region: CASSPQGTYGYTF. The CDR3 nucleotides read TGTGCCAGCAGCCCACAGGGAACCTATGGCTACACCTTC.

The J gene is TRBJ2-3, the V gene TRBV5-4, with TRBD2 matching over 9 bases. The V segment lost 0 bases and the J segment 5 bases; nucleotides outside the gene matches: 10. The CDR3 has 17 residues. Germline V gene sequence: CDR1 SGHNT, CDR2 YYREEE (reference sequence). The CDR3 DNA reads as TGTGCCAGCAGCTTGGTAGTAGCGGGGGCCCTGGGAGATACGCAGTATTTT. Its translation: CASSLVVAGALGDTQYF.

This chain links TRBV11-2 with TRBJ1-3, with 9 positions matching TRBD1. Unmatched junction bases numbered 1, after V lost 5 bases and J lost 2 bases. The V gene's germline CDR1 is SGHAT and CDR2 FQNNGV. The CDR3 has 14 residues. CDR3 DNA sequence: TGTGCCAGCAGCGGGACAGGGCCTGGAAACACCATATATTTT. As protein: CASSGTGPGNTIYF. Using reference TRBV11-2 and TRBJ1-3 for the parts outside the CDR3, the full variable domain is EAGVAQSPRYKIIEKRQSVAFWCNPISGHATLYWYQQILGQGPKLLIQFQNNGVVDDSQLPKDRFSAERLKGVDSTLKIQPAKLEDSAVYLCASSGTGPGNTIYFGEGSWLTVV.

The V gene is TRBV5-4, the J gene TRBJ1-1; the D gene is possibly TRBD1 (5 bases). The CDR3 extends over 15 amino acids. V lost 4 bases to trimming and J lost 1 base, with 14 bases between them. Germline V gene lookup returns CDR1 SGHNT and CDR2 YYREEE (reference sequence). CDR3 sequence reads: CASSRGGSRNTEAFF. The CDR3 DNA sequence: TGTGCCAGCAGCCGCGGGGGGTCGAGGAACACTGAAGCTTTCTTT.

V gene TRBV19 combines with J gene TRBJ2-1; 11 bases agree with TRBD2. CDR1 and CDR2 from the germline V gene are LNHDA and SQIVND (reference sequence). V was clipped by 8 bases and J by 7 bases; unmatched bases: 7. The CDR3 sequence is 14 residues long. Written as DNA, the CDR3 is TGTGCCAGTGCTACTAGCGGGAGAAGGAATGAGCAGTTCTTC. As protein: CASATSGRRNEQFF. The full variable domain, with the rest looked up from reference TRBV19 and TRBJ2-1, is DGGITQSPKYLFRKEGQNVTLSCEQNLNHDAMYWYRQDPGQGLRLIYYSQIVNDFQKGDIAEGYSVSREKKESFPLTVTSAQKNPTAFYLCASATSGRRNEQFFGPGTRLTVL.

The J gene is TRBJ1-5, the V gene TRBV5-8, with TRBD1 as a possible D gene (5 bases). The CDR3 is 16 residues long. V was trimmed by 2 bases and J by 0 bases, leaving 12 bases between them. The V gene's germline CDR1 is SGHTS and CDR2 YDEGEE. CDR3: CASSFISGHSNQPQHF. The CDR3 DNA reads as TGTGCCAGCAGCTTTATTTCCGGACATAGCAATCAGCCCCAGCATTTT.

The chain uses TRBV5-1 and TRBJ2-5; D might be TRBD2 (6 bases). From germline, CDR1 is SGHRS and CDR2 YFSETQ. The CDR3 totals 15 residues. The ends were cut back, 4 bases at V and 2 bases at J, with 15 bases in the middle. The DNA for the CDR3 is TGCGCCAGCAGCCTACTGGGGGGACCTCAAGAGACCCAGTACTTC. Translated: CASSLLGGPQETQYF.

V usage is TRBV7-8 and J usage is TRBJ1-1, with TRBD1 matching 8 bases. V lost 5 bases, J lost 2 bases, and 10 bases stayed unmatched. The CDR3 is 16 residues long. The germline gives CDR1 SGHVS, CDR2 FQNEAQ. CDR3 in amino acids: CASSPGQGEINTEAFF. CDR3 coding DNA: TGTGCCAGCAGCCCAGGACAGGGAGAGATTAACACTGAAGCTTTCTTT.